The source of this TCR beta chain is a study of early T cells in non-severe SARS-CoV-2 infection. This clonotype was detected many times. Antigen unknown. In the library, individual cDNA molecules carried attached unique molecular identifiers. TCRdb passed the 5' RACE reads through MiXCR, listing each CDR3 protein once. The sample records some 30,000 distinct CDR3 sequences, under 5.5% being singletons. The CDR3 has 12 amino acids. V was cut by 6 bases and J by 2 bases, with 7 bases left in between. Germline values: CDR1 SNHLY, CDR2 FYNNEI. General study points: VDJdb matches were skewed toward anti-spike CD8 T cell responses.

Here the sequenced sample was whole blood, taken at baseline. The genes are TRBV2 and TRBJ1-1, with no clear D. The TCR comes from an adult who was a healthcare worker with PCR-confirmed SARS-CoV-2 infection or an uninfected control (not recorded which). CDR3 residues: CASSRRNTEAFF. The DNA for the CDR3 is TGTGCCAGCAGCAGGAGAAACACTGAAGCTTTCTTT.